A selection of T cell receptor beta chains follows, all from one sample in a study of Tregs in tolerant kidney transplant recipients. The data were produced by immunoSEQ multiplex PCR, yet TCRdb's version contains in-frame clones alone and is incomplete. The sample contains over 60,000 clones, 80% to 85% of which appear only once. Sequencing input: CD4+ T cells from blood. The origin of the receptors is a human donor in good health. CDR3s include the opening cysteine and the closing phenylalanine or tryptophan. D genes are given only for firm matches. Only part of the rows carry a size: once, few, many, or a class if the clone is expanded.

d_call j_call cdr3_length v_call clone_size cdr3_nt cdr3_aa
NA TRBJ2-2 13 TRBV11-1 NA TGTGCCAGCAGACTAGACGGGGGCGGGGAGCTGTTTTTT CASRLDGGGELFF
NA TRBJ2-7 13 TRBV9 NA TGTGCCAGCAGCGCGTCCTCTAGGGGCGAGCAGTACTTC CASSASSRGEQYF
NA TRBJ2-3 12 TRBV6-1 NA TGTGCCAGCGCCAGGGAAACAGATACGCAGTATTTT CASARETDTQYF
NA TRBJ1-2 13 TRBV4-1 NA TGCGCCAGCAGCCTCGACAGTGACTATGGCTACACCTTC CASSLDSDYGYTF
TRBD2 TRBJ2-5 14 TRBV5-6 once TGTGCCAGCAGTAGGACTAGCGTGAAAGAGACCCAGTACTTC CASSRTSVKETQYF
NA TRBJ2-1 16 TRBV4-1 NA TGCGCCAGCAGCCAAGACCCGCGCTTCTCCTACAATGAGCAGTTCTTC CASSQDPRFSYNEQFF
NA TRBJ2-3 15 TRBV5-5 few TGTGCCAGCAACGGACCGGGGACTAGCACAGATACGCAGTATTTT CASNGPGTSTDTQYF
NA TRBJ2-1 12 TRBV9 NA TGTGCCAGCAGCGTAAGTCTCAATGAGCAGTTCTTC CASSVSLNEQFF
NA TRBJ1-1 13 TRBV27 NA TGTGCCAGCAGGATACACCCGAACACTGAAGCTTTCTTT CASRIHPNTEAFF
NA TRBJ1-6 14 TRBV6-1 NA TGTGCCAGCAGTGGAGGGATAGTCAATTCACCCCTCCACTTT CASSGGIVNSPLHF
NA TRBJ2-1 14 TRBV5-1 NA TGCGCCAGCAGCTTACAGGGACCTTACAATGAGCAGTTCTTC CASSLQGPYNEQFF
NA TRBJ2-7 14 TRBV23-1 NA TGCGCCAGCAGTACAAAGGGGGAGTTCCACGAGCAGTACTTC CASSTKGEFHEQYF
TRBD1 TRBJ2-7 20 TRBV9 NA TGTGCCAGCAGCACACTCCACTGGGGACAGGGGCCGGAGGGCTCCTACGAGCAGTACTTC CASSTLHWGQGPEGSYEQYF
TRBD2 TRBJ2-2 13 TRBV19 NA TGTGCCAGTAGAGCGGGACTACCAGGGGAGCTGTTTTTT CASRAGLPGELFF
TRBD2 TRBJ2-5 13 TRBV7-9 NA TGTGCCAGCGACGGGGGGGGACAAGAGACCCAGTACTTC CASDGGGQETQYF
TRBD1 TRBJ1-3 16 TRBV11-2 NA TGTGCCAGCAGCTCCCCCGGTCACAGGGGAGGAAACACCATATATTTT CASSSPGHRGGNTIYF